The sample holds a few counts of the clone carrying this T cell receptor beta chain. The data belong to a study of blood T cell repertoires in COVID-19. As for the study in general: The samples span acute and convalescent COVID-19 from the United States, Italy and Spain.

Measured with immunoSEQ multiplex PCR; TCRdb has only the in-frame clones, and not every one. This table holds about 370,000 clones, around 90% found once. A Seattle source enrolled patients during active infection and followed them longitudinally. Germline loops: CDR1 SGHRS, CDR2 YFSETQ. This CDR3 has 15 amino acids. V was clipped by 1 base and J by 3 bases; unmatched bases: 3. The sequence came from a woman younger than 45 with COVID-19, enrolled during active disease. Sequencing input: peripheral blood. V gene TRBV5-1 combines with J gene TRBJ1-3, with TRBD1 matching over 8 bases. CDR3 bases: TGCGCCAGCAGCTTGTATGGACAGGGTGGAAACACCATATATTTT. The encoded protein is CASSLYGQGGNTIYF. Supplemented by reference TRBV5-1 and TRBJ1-3, the full variable domain reads KAGVTQTPRYLIKTRGQQVTLSCSPISGHRSVSWYQQTPGQGLQFLFEYFSETQRNKGNFPGRFSGRQFSNSRSEMNVSTLELGDSALYLCASSLYGQGGNTIYFGEGSWLTVV.